These 24 T cell receptor beta chains came from one sample sequenced in a study of OX40 agonist ivuxolimab in advanced cancers. TCRdb's copy holds only in-frame clones and misses some; the assay was immunoSEQ multiplex PCR. The data hold 30,000 to 45,000 clones, with about 87% observed a single time. The source material was CD4+ or CD8+ T cells sorted from blood, sampled in a trial of the OX40 agonist ivuxolimab. The receptors stem from an adult with an advanced solid tumor such as melanoma, head and neck, liver or kidney cancer.

V gene TRBV15 combines with J gene TRBJ1-6, with 11 nucleotides matching TRBD1. Germline V lookup: CDR1 LNHNV, CDR2 YYDKDF (reference sequence). The CDR3 sequence is 15 residues long. J gave up 6 bases and V 5 bases, and 3 bases lay outside the gene matches. The CDR3 spells CATSLGQGANSPLHF. In nucleotides, the CDR3 is TGTGCCACCAGCCTCGGACAGGGGGCTAATTCACCCCTCCACTTT.

The J gene is TRBJ2-7, the V gene TRBV11-1, with 7 nucleotides matching TRBD1. The length of the CDR3 is 13 residues. Germline V gene data show CDR1 as SGHAT and CDR2 as FQDESV (reference sequence). The J segment lost 3 bases and the V segment lost 2 bases, leaving 1 base of the junction unmatched. CDR3 nucleotides: TGTGCCAGCAGCTTAAGGGACAGCTACGAGCAGTACTTC. As protein: CASSLRDSYEQYF.

This clone came up once. V gene TRBV5-4 combines with J gene TRBJ2-5; unclear D gene. This CDR3 has 15 amino acids. Trimming removed 3 bases at V and 3 bases at J, with 15 bases between. Germline CDR1 reads SGHNT; CDR2 reads YYREEE (reference sequence). CDR3 protein: CASSSTTYAEETQYF. In DNA form, the CDR3 reads TGTGCCAGCAGCTCCACCACTTACGCCGAAGAGACCCAGTACTTC.

This chain connects TRBV7-2 to TRBJ1-3, with 7 bases aligning to TRBD1. The germline gives CDR1 SGHTA, CDR2 FQGNSA. Losses at the gene ends were 5 bases for V and 2 bases for J; bases not matched to a gene: 9. CDR3 length: 16 residues. For the CDR3, the DNA is TGTGCCAGCAGCCCGGGACAGCTGGGTCCTGGAAACACCATATATTTT. Protein: CASSPGQLGPGNTIYF.

The gene calls are TRBV7-9 and TRBJ2-2; D gene ambiguous. The CDR3 runs 12 residues. The V and J ends lost 6 bases and 7 bases respectively, with 9 bases between them. CDR1 SEHNR and CDR2 FQNEAQ come from the germline V gene (reference sequence). This CDR3 reads CASRPTDGELFF. The CDR3, as DNA: TGTGCCAGCAGGCCAACAGACGGGGAGCTGTTTTTT.

This rearrangement joins TRBV7-7 to TRBJ2-2; no firm D call. Per the germline V gene, CDR1 is SSHAT and CDR2 is FNYEAQ (reference sequence). The CDR3 covers 12 residues. The ends were cut back, 2 bases at V and 6 bases at J, with 4 bases in the middle. Here the CDR3 reads CASSLTAGELFF. CDR3 DNA: TGTGCCAGCAGCTTAACTGCCGGGGAGCTGTTTTTT.

The gene calls are TRBV19 and TRBJ1-6, with 10 bases that match TRBD1. The ends lost 5 bases at V and 9 bases at J; junction bases unmatched: 7. Germline lookup yields CDR1 LNHDA and CDR2 SQIVND (reference sequence). CDR3 length: 15 amino acids. The CDR3, as DNA: TGTGCCAGTAGTCCCCGGGGACAGGGGACTTCACCCCTCCACTTT. As protein: CASSPRGQGTSPLHF.

V is TRBV7-9 and J is TRBJ1-2; unclear D gene. V lost 5 bases and J 4 bases, leaving 11 bases between the germline ends. The CDR3 consists of 13 residues. The germline CDR1 and CDR2 sequences are SEHNR and FQNEAQ (reference sequence). CDR3 coding DNA: TGTGCCAGCAGCGCTGGACTCTTCTATGGCTACACCTTC. This translates into CASSAGLFYGYTF.

The rearrangement joins TRBV19 to TRBJ1-5, with D possibly matching TRBD1 (6 bases). V was clipped by 5 bases and J by 0 bases, with 23 bases between them. Per the germline V gene, CDR1 is LNHDA and CDR2 is SQIVND (reference sequence). The CDR3 contains 19 residues. The DNA of the CDR3 is TGTGCCAGTAGTCCCCGCGAGGGGGGGCTACTCTATAGCAATCAGCCCCAGCATTTT. It is translated as CASSPREGGLLYSNQPQHF. Using reference TRBV19 and TRBJ1-5 for the parts outside the CDR3, the full variable domain is DGGITQSPKYLFRKEGQNVTLSCEQNLNHDAMYWYRQDPGQGLRLIYYSQIVNDFQKGDIAEGYSVSREKKESFPLTVTSAQKNPTAFYLCASSPREGGLLYSNQPQHFGDGTRLSIL.

V usage is TRBV7-6 and J usage is TRBJ2-5; 8 bases match TRBD1. CDR1 is SGHVS, CDR2 FNYEAQ, per germline. The ends lost 6 bases at V and 1 base at J; junction bases unmatched: 7. This CDR3 has 15 amino acids. CDR3 sequence (DNA): TGTGCCAGCAGAAAAACCGGGACAGGCCAAGAGACCCAGTACTTC. As protein: CASRKTGTGQETQYF.

The chain recombines TRBV18 with TRBJ2-1, with D perhaps being TRBD1 or TRBD2 (5 bases each). The CDR3 extends over 14 amino acids. The germline CDR1 and CDR2 sequences are KGHSH and LQKENI. V lost 2 bases to trimming and J lost 9 bases, with 14 bases between them. CDR3 sequence: CASSPVEGIGEQFF. The DNA for the CDR3 is TGTGCCAGCTCACCAGTCGAGGGGATCGGTGAGCAGTTCTTC.

The genes are TRBV14 and TRBJ2-3, with D unclear. V was clipped by 3 bases and J by 4 bases, with 11 bases between them. This CDR3 contains 14 residues. Germline V lookup: CDR1 SGHDN, CDR2 FVKESK. The CDR3 sequence is CASSHKGFADTQYF. CDR3 nucleotides: TGTGCCAGCAGCCACAAGGGTTTCGCAGATACGCAGTATTTT.

This chain joins TRBV29-1 and TRBJ2-5; tentative D call: TRBD1 (7 bases). Germline V CDR1 and CDR2: SQVTM, ANQGSEA. The CDR3 is 14 amino acids. V dropped 1 base and J dropped 4 bases, with 13 bases sitting between them. The CDR3 is CSVEGGRGAETQYF. For the CDR3, the DNA is TGCAGCGTTGAAGGCGGCAGGGGGGCAGAGACCCAGTACTTC. The full variable domain, in which reference TRBV29-1 and TRBJ2-5 provide the parts outside the CDR3, is SAVISQKPSRDICQRGTSLTIQCQVDSQVTMMFWYRQQPGQSLTLIATANQGSEATYESGFVIDKFPISRPNLTFSTLTVSNMSPEDSSIYLCSVEGGRGAETQYFGPGTRLLVL.

This chain uses TRBV13 with TRBJ2-7; a weak D match, TRBD1 (6 bases). Germline lookup yields CDR1 PRHDT and CDR2 FYEKMQ (reference sequence). CDR3 length: 12 amino acids. The V end was cut by 6 bases, the J end by 4 bases, with 10 bases between. CDR3 sequence reads: CASSTQGYEQYF. The DNA of the CDR3 is TGTGCCAGCAGTACACAGGGTTACGAGCAGTACTTC.

In this sample, this clone turned up a few times. The chain links TRBV20-1 to TRBJ2-7, with D possibly TRBD1 on 5 matching bases. Germline CDR1 and CDR2: DFQATT and SNEGSKA (reference sequence). This CDR3 has 11 residues. As DNA, the CDR3 is TGCAGCGCAGGGCGTGGGTACGAGCAGTACTTC. It codes for CSAGRGYEQYF.

The J gene is TRBJ2-7, the V gene TRBV21-1; TRBD1, the D gene given by the table, was not confirmed from the DNA. TRBV21-1 is recorded as a pseudogene. This CDR3 comprises 12 residues. CDR3 in amino acids: CASSKQVYEQYF. The CDR3 DNA is TGTGCCAGCAGCAAACAGGTATACGAGCAGTACTTC.

This clone was counted a single time. The V call is TRBV5-4, the J call TRBJ2-3, with TRBD2 matching 8 bases. With V trimmed by 0 bases and J by 4 bases, 7 bases remained unmatched. The CDR3 runs to 16 residues. Germline-derived CDR1 and CDR2 are SGHNT and YYREEE (reference sequence). CDR3 region: CASSLDSGVSADTQYF. The CDR3 coding sequence is TGTGCCAGCAGCTTGGATAGCGGGGTTTCGGCAGATACGCAGTATTTT. Based on the CDR3 plus reference TRBV5-4 and TRBJ2-3, the full variable domain is ETGVTQSPTHLIKTRGQQVTLRCSSQSGHNTVSWYQQALGQGPQFIFQYYREEENGRGNFPPRFSGLQFPNYSSELNVNALELDDSALYLCASSLDSGVSADTQYFGPGTRLTVL.

The J gene is TRBJ1-5, the V gene TRBV21-1. TRBV21-1 is a documented pseudogene. This CDR3 is 17 amino acids long. CDR3 DNA: TGTGCCAGCAGCACGGGGACGGAAATTAATAGCAATCAGCCCCAGCATTTT. This sequence encodes CASSTGTEINSNQPQHF.

Only a few counts were recorded for this clone. CDR3 in amino acids: CSVARLAVDNEQFF. CDR3 sequence (DNA): TGCAGCGTTGCACGGCTCGCCGTCGACAATGAGCAGTTCTTC. This chain joins TRBV29-1 and TRBJ2-1; D is uncertain. The V end was cut by 4 bases, the J end by 5 bases, with 15 bases between. Germline assignment: CDR1 SQVTM and CDR2 ANQGSEA. CDR3 length: 14 amino acids.

The chain has TRBV2 and TRBJ2-7; D could derive from TRBD1 or TRBD2 (6 bases each). The ends were cut back, 6 bases at V and 2 bases at J, with 11 bases in the middle. This CDR3 has 13 residues. The germline V gene has CDR1 SNHLY and CDR2 FYNNEI. CDR3 in amino acids: CASSSGAAYEQYF. As DNA, the CDR3 is TGTGCCAGCAGCTCGGGGGCGGCCTACGAGCAGTACTTC.

The V call is TRBV15, the J call TRBJ1-6, with 7 bases fitting TRBD1. Germline V gives CDR1 LNHNV, CDR2 YYDKDF (reference sequence). Unmatched junction bases numbered 7, after V lost 1 base and J lost 10 bases. CDR3 length: 15 amino acids. The CDR3 reads CATSRASTGESPLHF. CDR3 bases: TGTGCCACCAGCAGAGCTTCCACAGGGGAATCACCCCTCCACTTT.

V and J are TRBV3-1 (or the pseudogene TRBV3-2) and TRBJ2-7; a possible D gene is TRBD2 (6 bases). This CDR3 comprises 9 residues. CDR1 is LGHDT, CDR2 YNNKEL, per germline (reference sequence). DNA of the CDR3: TGTCGGGGGAATTACGAGCAGTACTTC. This encodes CRGNYEQYF.

J is TRBJ1-5 and V is TRBV4-2, with D unclear. V was cut by 0 bases and J by 1 base, with 10 bases left in between. This CDR3 has 16 amino acids. The germline CDR1 and CDR2 sequences are LGHNA and YNFKEQ. CDR3 region: CASSQDVGRSNQPQHF. The DNA for the CDR3 is TGTGCCAGCAGCCAAGATGTGGGAAGGAGCAATCAGCCCCAGCATTTT.

This chain uses TRBV7-8 with TRBJ2-2; D is ambiguous. Germline CDR1 reads SGHVS; CDR2 reads FQNEAQ. V was pared by 5 bases and J by 4 bases, with 20 bases between. The CDR3 has 17 residues. CDR3 in amino acids: CASSPDGPTGATGELFF. CDR3 nucleotide sequence: TGTGCCAGCAGCCCGGACGGGCCTACTGGAGCCACCGGGGAGCTGTTTTTT.